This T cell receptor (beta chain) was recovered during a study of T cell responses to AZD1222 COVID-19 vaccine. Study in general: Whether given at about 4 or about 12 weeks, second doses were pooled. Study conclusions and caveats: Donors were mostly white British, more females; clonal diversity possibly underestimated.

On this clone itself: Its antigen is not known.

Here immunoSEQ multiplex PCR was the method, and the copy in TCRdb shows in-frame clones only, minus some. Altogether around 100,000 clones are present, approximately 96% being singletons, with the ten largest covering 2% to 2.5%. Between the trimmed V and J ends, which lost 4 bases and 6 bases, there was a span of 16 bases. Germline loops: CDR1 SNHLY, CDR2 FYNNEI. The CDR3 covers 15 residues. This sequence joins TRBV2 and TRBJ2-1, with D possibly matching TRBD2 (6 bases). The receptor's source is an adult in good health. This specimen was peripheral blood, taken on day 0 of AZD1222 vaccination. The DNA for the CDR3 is TGTGCCAGCAGTGCATACACGGGAGCGGGCAATGAGCAGTTCTTC. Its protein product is CASSAYTGAGNEQFF.